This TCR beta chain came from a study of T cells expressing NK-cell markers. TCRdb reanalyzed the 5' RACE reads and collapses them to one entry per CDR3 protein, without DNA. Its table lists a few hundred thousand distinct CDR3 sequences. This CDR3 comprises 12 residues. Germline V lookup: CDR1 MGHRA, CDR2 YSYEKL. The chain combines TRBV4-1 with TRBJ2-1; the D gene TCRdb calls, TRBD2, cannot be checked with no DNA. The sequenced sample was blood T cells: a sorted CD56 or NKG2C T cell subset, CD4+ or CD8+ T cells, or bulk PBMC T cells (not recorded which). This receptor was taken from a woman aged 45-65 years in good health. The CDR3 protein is CASSQEGLEQFF.